This passage covers 5 T cell receptor beta chains from one sample sequenced in a study of OX40 agonist ivuxolimab in advanced cancers. The table came from immunoSEQ multiplex PCR; TCRdb's copy has only in-frame clones and leaves some out. The sample consists of tens of thousands of clones, approximately 84% of them appearing once. This sample comprised CD4+ or CD8+ T cells sorted from blood, obtained in a trial of the OX40 agonist ivuxolimab. These receptors were collected from an adult with an advanced solid tumor such as melanoma, head and neck, liver or kidney cancer.

The chain is built from TRBV7-9 and TRBJ1-4; D remains ambiguous. The CDR3 is 17 amino acids. V was trimmed by 5 bases and J by 0 bases, leaving 16 bases between them. Germline loops: CDR1 SEHNR, CDR2 FQNEAQ (reference sequence). This CDR3 reads CASSPTRRSATNEKLFF. CDR3 nucleotides: TGTGCCAGCAGCCCTACTCGACGGTCCGCAACTAATGAAAAACTGTTTTTT.

This clone was seen only a few times. This chain connects TRBV6-5 to TRBJ2-1, with 9 bases that match TRBD1. The V gene end was trimmed by 6 bases and the J gene end by 2 bases; junction bases not matched to a gene: 2. The CDR3 consists of 14 residues. Germline V gene data show CDR1 as MNHEY and CDR2 as SVGAGI. This CDR3 is CASRDRGPYNEQFF. The DNA of the CDR3 is TGTGCCAGCAGGGACAGGGGCCCCTACAATGAGCAGTTCTTC.

This clone came up once. CDR3 region: CASSASTYTGELFF. The DNA for the CDR3 is TGTGCCAGCAGTGCCTCCACCTACACCGGGGAGCTGTTTTTT. This rearrangement joins TRBV6-6 to TRBJ2-2, with D unresolved. The CDR3 has 14 residues. The germline V gene encodes CDR1 MNHNY and CDR2 SVGAGI (reference sequence). V gave up 5 bases and J gave up 3 bases, with 10 bases separating them.

V and J are TRBV5-1 and TRBJ2-7, with 8 bases lining up with TRBD1. The CDR3 is made up of 14 amino acids. Trimming cost V 4 bases and J 6 bases; bases outside gene matches: 9. Germline V gene sequence: CDR1 SGHRS, CDR2 YFSETQ. The CDR3 region is CASSNSGTGGEQYF. In nucleotides, the CDR3 is TGCGCCAGCAGCAACTCCGGGACAGGCGGCGAGCAGTACTTC.

The chain is built from TRBV7-7 and TRBJ2-5, with TRBD2 identical over 8 bases. Germline CDR1 reads SSHAT; CDR2 reads FNYEAQ (reference sequence). The trim removed 2 bases at V and 3 bases at J, leaving 8 bases unmatched. This CDR3 is built from 16 residues. CDR3 loop: CASSLNSGGLEETQYF. The CDR3 region has the DNA TGTGCCAGCAGCTTAAACTCGGGGGGGCTGGAAGAGACCCAGTACTTC.